The table lists the clone carrying this TCR beta chain with a few counts. This sample is drawn from a study of glioma-infiltrating T cells after dendritic cell vaccination. On the study more broadly: Samples are from glioblastoma patients in Phase I and II dendritic cell vaccine trials.

Isocitrate dehydrogenase mutation was absent in all glioblastoma patients. The CDR3 extends over 12 amino acids. V lost 7 bases to trimming and J lost 1 base, with 6 bases between them. The germline V gene encodes CDR1 MNHEY and CDR2 SVGAGI. The immunoSEQ assay amplified TCRB CDR3 from up to about 2 ug DNA. Repertoires were generated with immunoSEQ multiplex PCR, while TCRdb's copy carries only in-frame clones and drops some. The data hold tens of thousands of clones, with roughly 87% observed a single time. The receptor comes from a human donor with glioblastoma. The chain couples TRBV6-5 to TRBJ2-3; D unresolved. The sample was blood, taken before dendritic cell vaccination. The CDR3 loop is CASKTGTDTQYF. CDR3 sequence (DNA): TGTGCCAGCAAAACAGGCACAGATACGCAGTATTTT.